This TCR beta chain was profiled in a study of CD8+ T cells in alopecia areata (dated by TCRdb to the late 2010s). Concerning the study at large: Treated patients were enrolled in an open-label pilot trial of oral tofacitinib, 5 to 10 mg twice daily, for moderate-to-severe alopecia areata. immunoSEQ multiplex PCR using 35 Vbeta forward primers and 13 Jbeta reverse primers was used to amplify TCRbeta CDR3 regions. Clonality in the scalp was compared among normal scalp (n=4), patchy alopecia areata scalp (n=8), and alopecia totalis/universalis scalp (n=8). RNA was obtained with the PAXgene miRNA kit for fixed scalp, the miRNeasy kit for PBMCs, and the RNeasy kit for mouse skin. In humans, TCRbeta sequencing was performed on scalp tissue and on sorted CD4+ and CD8+ peripheral blood T cells from healthy controls and from patients with patchy or totalis/universalis alopecia areata. To study T cell clonal expansion in alopecia areata, the researchers applied high-throughput TCRbeta sequencing to both the C3H/HeJ mouse model and human patients. Patients received tofacitinib for 6 to 18 months and were then followed off drug for 6 months to check for delayed response and recurrence. Patients on tofacitinib were biopsied at baseline and after 4 and 24 weeks of treatment, and several of the patients also had a later scalp biopsy.

Libraries were prepared through the immunoSEQ multiplex PCR assay. To provide template for TCR sequencing, every sample had RNA extracted and reverse transcribed into cDNA. First-strand cDNA was synthesized using SuperScript III with a 2:1 mix of oligo-dT and random hexamers. Amplification bias was assessed with a synthetic immune receptor repertoire, and residual bias was removed computationally. The original methods were these. Raw reads were preprocessed for error removal, and CDR3 was defined according to IMGT conventions as running from the conserved cysteine to phenylalanine. Clonality was computed as 1 minus the Shannon entropy, with the entropy normalized by log2 of the number of productive unique TCRs. Scalp TCRbeta sequences were cross-referenced with sorted blood CD4 and CD8 repertoires so that the CD4 or CD8 identity of scalp clones could be inferred. Imported from immuneACCESS, the table was reduced by TCRdb to in-frame sequences with V and J called. These copies leave out some clones; in studies compared against another copy, an unresolved V gene accounts for under half, and the cause of the remainder is not known. The DNA gave D and trimming, while V, J and clone size come from that table. Here the sample has some 99,000 clones; around 44% occur a single time. 0.7% to 0.95% of the sample belongs to the ten largest clones.

V trim: 5 bases; J trim: 2 bases; unmatched bases: 2. The CDR3 measures 13 amino acids from cysteine to phenylalanine. Only CDR3 DNA is held: 39 bases, read in frame from base 1. For CDR1 and CDR2, the germline V gene lists MDHEN and SYDVKM. The research as a whole found: Unlike mouse skin, which is dominated by gammadelta T cells, normal human skin has resident alphabeta T cells that are also sequenced, and this complicates analysis of the scalp TCR repertoire. Compared with normal scalp, lesional scalp, particularly in alopecia totalis/universalis, had higher clonality and more expanded CD8+ clones, which suggests antigenic drive. TCR sequences shared between patients were less clear than in mice, possibly partly because of HLA diversity in the patient population.

Peripheral blood and lesional scalp punch biopsies were obtained from patients with alopecia areata. PBMCs were isolated by density centrifugation and stained for CD3, CD4 and CD8, after which CD4+ and CD8+ T cells were sorted on a FACSAria. This clone has a handful of counts. Its antigen target is currently unknown. One base away there is no much larger clone; base qualities are not given. Material for sequencing was CD4+ T cells sorted from blood. The sequence was collected from a human donor with alopecia areata. This chain is built from TRBV28 and TRBJ2-5, with 7 bases aligning to TRBD1. The nucleotide sequence reads as follows: TGTGCCAGCAGTGGGACAGTACAAGAGACCCAGTACTTC. Its coded protein is CASSGTVQETQYF.